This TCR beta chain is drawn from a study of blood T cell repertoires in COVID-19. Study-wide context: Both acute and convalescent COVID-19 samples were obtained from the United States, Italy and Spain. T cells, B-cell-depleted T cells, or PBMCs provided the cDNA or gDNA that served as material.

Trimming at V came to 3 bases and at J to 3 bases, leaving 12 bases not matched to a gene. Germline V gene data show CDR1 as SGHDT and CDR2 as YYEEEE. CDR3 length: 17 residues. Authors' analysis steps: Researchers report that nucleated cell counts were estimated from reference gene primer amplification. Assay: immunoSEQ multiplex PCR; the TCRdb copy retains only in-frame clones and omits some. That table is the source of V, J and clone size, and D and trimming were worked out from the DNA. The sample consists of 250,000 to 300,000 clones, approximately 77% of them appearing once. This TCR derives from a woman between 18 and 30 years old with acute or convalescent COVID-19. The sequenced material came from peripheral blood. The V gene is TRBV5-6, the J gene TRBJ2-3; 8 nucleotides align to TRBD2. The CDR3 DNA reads TGTGCCAGCAGCTACCCGTGGAAGCGGGAGAAAACAGATACGCAGTATTTT. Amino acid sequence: CASSYPWKREKTDTQYF.